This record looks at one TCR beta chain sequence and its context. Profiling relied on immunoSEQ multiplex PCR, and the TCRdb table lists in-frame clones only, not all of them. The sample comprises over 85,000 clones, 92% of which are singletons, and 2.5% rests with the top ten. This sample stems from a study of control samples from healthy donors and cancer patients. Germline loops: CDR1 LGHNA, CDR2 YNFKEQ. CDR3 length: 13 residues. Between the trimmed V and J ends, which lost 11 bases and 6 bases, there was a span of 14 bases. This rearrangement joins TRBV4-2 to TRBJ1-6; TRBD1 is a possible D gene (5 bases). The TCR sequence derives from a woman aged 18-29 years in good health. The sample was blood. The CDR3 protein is CAGRRGFNSPLHF. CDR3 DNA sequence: TGTGCCGGAAGGAGGGGCTTTAATTCACCCCTCCACTTT.